This T cell receptor (beta chain) was sequenced during a study of T cell repertoires in cytomegalovirus infection. Across the study: Public signatures in TCR beta pointed to CMV infection and matching HLA type.

Germline-derived CDR1 and CDR2 are SGHKS and YYEKEE (reference sequence). The ends were cut back, 3 bases at V and 9 bases at J, with 16 bases in the middle. The CDR3 totals 13 residues. Each CDR3 protein is one row after TCRdb ran MiXCR on the reads. Seen here are about 450,000 distinct CDR3 sequences, under 40% observed once, and the top ten hold about an eighth. Of note for this clonotype: The antigen is not known.

Regarding the study as a whole: Ex vivo, HLA-C-restricted CMV-specific TCR beta clonotypes prevailed over the rest of the response. Identification of carriers of CMV plus the relevant HLA was performed using cumulative public TCR beta family frequency.

The sequence derives from a human donor in good health (CMV status not recorded). Some clones in this sample may be carry-over from other donors' samples. Sequencing was performed on PBMCs. V and J are TRBV5-5 and TRBJ2-7; D possibly uses TRBD1 or TRBD2 (6 bases each). The CDR3 here is CASSSGGLLGQYF. The CDR3 bases are TGTGCCAGCAGCTCCGGGGGCCTACTCGGGCAGTACTTC.